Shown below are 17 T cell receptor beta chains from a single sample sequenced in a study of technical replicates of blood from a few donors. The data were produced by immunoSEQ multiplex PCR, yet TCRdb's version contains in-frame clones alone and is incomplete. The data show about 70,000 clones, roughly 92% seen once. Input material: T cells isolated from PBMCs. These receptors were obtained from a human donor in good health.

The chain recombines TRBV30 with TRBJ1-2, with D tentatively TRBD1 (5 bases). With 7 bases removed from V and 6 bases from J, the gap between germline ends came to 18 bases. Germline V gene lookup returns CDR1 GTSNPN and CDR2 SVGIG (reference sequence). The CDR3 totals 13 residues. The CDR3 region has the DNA TGTGCCTTTCAAGCGGGGGGAAATAATGGCTACACCTTC. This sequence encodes CAFQAGGNNGYTF.

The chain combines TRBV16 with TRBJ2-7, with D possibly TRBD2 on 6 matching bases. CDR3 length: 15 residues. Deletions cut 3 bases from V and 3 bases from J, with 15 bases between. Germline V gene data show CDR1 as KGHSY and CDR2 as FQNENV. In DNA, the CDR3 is TGTGCCAGCAGCCACACCGGGACTGGACGCTACGAGCAGTACTTC. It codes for CASSHTGTGRYEQYF.

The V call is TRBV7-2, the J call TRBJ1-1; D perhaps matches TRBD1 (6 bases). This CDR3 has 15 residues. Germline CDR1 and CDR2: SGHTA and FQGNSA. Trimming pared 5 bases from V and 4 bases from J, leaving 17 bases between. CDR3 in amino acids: CASSPNGGPGTEAFF. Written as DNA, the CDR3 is TGTGCCAGCAGCCCCAACGGGGGGCCAGGCACTGAAGCTTTCTTT.

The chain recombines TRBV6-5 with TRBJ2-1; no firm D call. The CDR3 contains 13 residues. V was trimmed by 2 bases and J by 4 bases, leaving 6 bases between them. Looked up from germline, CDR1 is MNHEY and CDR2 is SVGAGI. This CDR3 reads CASSYTPYNEQFF. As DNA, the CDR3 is TGTGCCAGCAGTTACACACCGTACAATGAGCAGTTCTTC.

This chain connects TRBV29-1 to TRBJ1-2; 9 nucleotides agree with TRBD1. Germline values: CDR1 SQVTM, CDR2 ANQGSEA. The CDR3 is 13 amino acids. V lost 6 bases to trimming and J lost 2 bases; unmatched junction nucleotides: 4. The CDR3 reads CSVRDRDNYGYTF. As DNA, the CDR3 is TGCAGCGTCCGGGACAGGGACAACTATGGCTACACCTTC.

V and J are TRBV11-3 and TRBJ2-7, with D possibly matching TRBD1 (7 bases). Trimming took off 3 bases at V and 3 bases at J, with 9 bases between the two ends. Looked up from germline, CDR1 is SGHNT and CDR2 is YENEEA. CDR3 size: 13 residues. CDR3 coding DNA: TGTGCCAGCAGCTTGCAGGGGGGCTACGAGCAGTACTTC. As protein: CASSLQGGYEQYF.

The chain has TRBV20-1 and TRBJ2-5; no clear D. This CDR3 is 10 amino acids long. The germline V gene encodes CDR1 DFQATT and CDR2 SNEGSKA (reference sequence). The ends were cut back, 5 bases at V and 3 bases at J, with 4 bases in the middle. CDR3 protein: CSAQEETQYF. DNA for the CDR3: TGCAGTGCTCAGGAAGAGACCCAGTACTTC.

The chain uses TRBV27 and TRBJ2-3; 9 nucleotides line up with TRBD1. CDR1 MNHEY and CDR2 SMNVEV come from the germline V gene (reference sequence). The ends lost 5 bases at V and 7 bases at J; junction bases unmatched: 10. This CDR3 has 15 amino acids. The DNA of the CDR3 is TGTGCCAGCAGTCGAAAGGGACAGGGAAGGCATACGCAGTATTTT. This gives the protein CASSRKGQGRHTQYF.

The CDR3 DNA is TGTGCCAGCAGTCCACGACTAGCGGGAGGGGTGGAGCAGTTCTTC. Protein: CASSPRLAGGVEQFF. This chain links TRBV2 with TRBJ2-1; 14 bases are shared with TRBD2. The CDR3 totals 15 residues. V lost 5 bases to trimming and J lost 10 bases; unmatched junction nucleotides: 7. CDR1 and CDR2 (germline): SNHLY, FYNNEI.

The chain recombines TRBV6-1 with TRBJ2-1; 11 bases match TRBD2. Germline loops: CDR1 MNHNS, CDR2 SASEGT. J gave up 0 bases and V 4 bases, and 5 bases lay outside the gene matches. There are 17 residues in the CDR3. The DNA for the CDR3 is TGTGCCAGCAGTGTACTAGCGGGAGACGGCTCCTACAATGAGCAGTTCTTC. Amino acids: CASSVLAGDGSYNEQFF.

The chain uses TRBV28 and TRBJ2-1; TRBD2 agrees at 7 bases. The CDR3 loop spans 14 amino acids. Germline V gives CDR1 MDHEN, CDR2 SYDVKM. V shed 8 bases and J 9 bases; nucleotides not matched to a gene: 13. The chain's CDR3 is CASLRPREEGEQFF. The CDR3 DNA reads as TGTGCCAGCCTCCGACCCCGGGAGGAAGGTGAGCAGTTCTTC.

In nucleotides, the CDR3 is TGTGCCAGCAAAACAGGCTATGGCTACACCTTC. This encodes CASKTGYGYTF. J is TRBJ1-2 and V is TRBV2, with D possibly being TRBD1 (5 bases). The CDR3 sequence is 11 residues long. Germline V gene sequence: CDR1 SNHLY, CDR2 FYNNEI. V lost 7 bases and J 4 bases, leaving 7 bases between the germline ends.

The CDR3 here is CASSPLGTGVNTGELFF. The CDR3 DNA follows: TGTGCCAGCAGTCCATTAGGGACAGGGGTGAACACCGGGGAGCTGTTTTTT. This sequence joins TRBV28 and TRBJ2-2; 10 bases map to TRBD1. Germline CDR1 is MDHEN and CDR2 is SYDVKM. V lost 5 bases and J lost 1; bases outside the gene matches: 7. The length of the CDR3 is 17 residues.

CDR3 coding DNA: TGTGCCAGCAGTTTTACGATCGGGGGGGAATACTATGGCTACACCTTC. Its protein is CASSFTIGGEYYGYTF. The rearrangement joins TRBV6-6 to TRBJ1-2; tentative D call: TRBD1 (5 bases). The CDR3 extends over 16 amino acids. CDR1 is MNHNY and CDR2 is SVGAGI in the germline V gene (reference sequence). Trimming stripped 4 bases from V and 3 bases from J, with 18 bases between.

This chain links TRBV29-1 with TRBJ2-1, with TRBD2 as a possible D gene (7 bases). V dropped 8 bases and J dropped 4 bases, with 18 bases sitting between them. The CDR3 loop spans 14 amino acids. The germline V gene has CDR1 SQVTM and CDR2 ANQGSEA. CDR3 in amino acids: CSFLAGGPYNEQFF. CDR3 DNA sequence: TGCAGCTTCCTGGCCGGGGGGCCGTACAATGAGCAGTTCTTC.

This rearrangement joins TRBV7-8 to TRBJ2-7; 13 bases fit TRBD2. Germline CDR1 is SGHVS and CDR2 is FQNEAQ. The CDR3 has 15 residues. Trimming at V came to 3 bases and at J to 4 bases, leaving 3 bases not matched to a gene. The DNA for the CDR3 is TGTGCCAGCAGCTTCGGACTAGCGGGAGAGTACGAGCAGTACTTC. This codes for CASSFGLAGEYEQYF.

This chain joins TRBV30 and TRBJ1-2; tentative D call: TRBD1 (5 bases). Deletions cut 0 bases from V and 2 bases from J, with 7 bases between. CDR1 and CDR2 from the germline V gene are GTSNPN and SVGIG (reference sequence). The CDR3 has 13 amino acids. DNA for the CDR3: TGTGCCTGGAGTGTAAGACAGAACTATGGCTACACCTTC. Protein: CAWSVRQNYGYTF.